What follows is one T cell receptor (beta chain) and its context. Its antigen is undetermined. The record originates from a study of T-cell memory formation after mild COVID-19. Findings and caveats of the study: For contracting clones, CD4+ ones sat mainly in CM and EM, CD8+ in EMRA.

Researchers used 5'RACE with constant-segment primers to make TCR alpha and TCR beta cDNA libraries that carry sample barcodes and UMIs. TCRdb reprocessed the 5' RACE reads with MiXCR, giving one entry per CDR3 protein. The table lists about 350,000 distinct CDR3 sequences, 28% of them singletons. V was shortened by 3 bases and J by 4 bases, with 9 bases between the two germline ends. CDR3 length: 13 amino acids. The gene calls are TRBV12-3 or TRBV12-4 and TRBJ1-2, with D possibly matching TRBD1 (6 bases). The clonotype originates from an adult woman who had mild COVID-19 (a few samples of this study predate the infection). Cell type and time point are not known. Material: PBMCs or a T cell subset sorted from them (not recorded which). As DNA, the CDR3 is TGTGCCAGCAGTTTTAGGGGGAGCTATGGCTACACCTTC. Residues: CASSFRGSYGYTF.